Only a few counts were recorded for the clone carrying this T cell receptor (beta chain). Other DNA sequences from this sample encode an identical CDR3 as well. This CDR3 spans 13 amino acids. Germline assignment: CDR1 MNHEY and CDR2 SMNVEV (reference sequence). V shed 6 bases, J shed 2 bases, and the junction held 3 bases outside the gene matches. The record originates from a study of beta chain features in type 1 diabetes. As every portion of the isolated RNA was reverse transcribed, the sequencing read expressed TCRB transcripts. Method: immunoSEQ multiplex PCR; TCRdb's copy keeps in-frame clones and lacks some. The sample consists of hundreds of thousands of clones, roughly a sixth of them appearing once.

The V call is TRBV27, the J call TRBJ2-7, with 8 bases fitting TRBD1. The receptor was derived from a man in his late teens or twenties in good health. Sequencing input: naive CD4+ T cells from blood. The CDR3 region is CASSPDRAYEQYF. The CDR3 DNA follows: TGTGCCAGCAGCCCGGACAGGGCCTACGAGCAGTACTTC.